These T cell receptor beta chains were read from a single sample in a study of beta chain features in type 1 diabetes. TCRdb's table, derived via immunoSEQ multiplex PCR, lists solely in-frame clones and lacks some. Here the sample spans 500,000 to 800,000 clones, roughly an eighth being singletons. The specimen was naive CD4+ T cells from blood. Receptor source: a man aged 25 to 45 with type 1 diabetes. Both conserved end residues are part of each CDR3. Clone size is stated in some rows and not others, as once, few, many or a class when expanded.

CDR3 length	V gene	J gene	clone size	CDR3 protein
15	TRBV2	TRBJ2-6	NA	CASSAERSGANVLTF
13	TRBV9	TRBJ1-1	NA	CASSRIDDTEAFF
16	TRBV30	TRBJ2-7	few	CAWRPFVRDRGLEQYF
14	TRBV7-9	TRBJ2-3	NA	CASSWGRVTDTQYF
14	TRBV5-1	TRBJ1-2	few	CASSEGQLAGGYTF
13	TRBV5-4	TRBJ1-5	NA	CASSPEPGPAQHF
15	TRBV27	TRBJ2-3	few	CASSLKGASTDTQYF
18	TRBV27	TRBJ1-5	NA	CASSSTGQPSYSNQPQHF
14	TRBV29-1	TRBJ2-7	few	CSVGDRLPMGEQYF
14	TRBV10-1	TRBJ2-7	few	CASSQGKIIHEQYF
14	TRBV6-1	TRBJ1-6	NA	CASSEPSYNSPLHF
15	TRBV25-1	TRBJ1-6	NA	CASRASGFYNSPLHF
12	TRBV27	TRBJ1-4	NA	CASYKISSPLFF
16	TRBV5-4	TRBJ1-1	few	CASSDKGQVVNTEAFF
14	TRBV6-1	TRBJ2-7	NA	CASRDRLHGYEQYF
15	TRBV7-2	TRBJ1-4	NA	CASRSGSFINEKLFF
14	TRBV25-1	TRBJ1-2	NA	CASSDPGGVGGYTF
14	TRBV5-1	TRBJ1-2	NA	CASGRGTGLSGYTF
12	TRBV28	TRBJ2-3	NA	CASSTLGGTQYF
14	TRBV6-6	TRBJ2-3	NA	CASSLYASTDTQYF
14	TRBV6-5	TRBJ2-3	few	CASSLSGGTDTQYF
12	TRBV7-9	TRBJ2-1	few	CASGMAVNEQFF
15	TRBV5-6	TRBJ1-1	NA	CASSLDGTPAEEAFF